This T cell receptor beta chain originates from a study of blood T cell repertoires in COVID-19 (TCRdb year 2020). With regard to the full study: The collaborator samples originated in the United States, Italy and Spain and spanned the acute and convalescent phases of COVID-19. The material from the prospective study consisted of cDNA or gDNA derived from T cells, B-cell-depleted T cells, or PBMCs. Deeply sampled blood TCRbeta repertoires from subjects exposed to, actively infected with, or recovered from COVID-19 were included in the dataset. The repertoires were made available in a free public database intended to serve as a resource for research on the immune response to SARS-CoV-2. Samples came from the ongoing ImmuneRACE study (first 160 participants) plus 1,254 subjects from 6 global collaborators. A de-identified subject ID, COVID-19 status, age in years and sex were almost always included in the sample metadata. Where HLA class I and class II types were available, the types were taken from metadata supplied by the sample provider, not from assay-based typing.

Points on this clone: Its antigen remains unidentified. The record has no base qualities; no much larger clone is one base away.

The immunoSEQ Assay, a bias-controlled multiplex PCR, was used to amplify TCRbeta CDR3 regions from genomic DNA. Under the source paper's analysis protocol: The number of nucleated cells in each sample was estimated by amplification of reference gene primers within the assay. To quantify the absolute abundance of each unique TCRbeta CDR3 rearrangement, sequence reads were collapsed and filtered. For each sample, productive Simpson clonality was calculated as the square root of Simpson's diversity index across productive rearrangements. Here the immuneACCESS table is served through TCRdb, limited to in-frame sequences with V and J called. Missing clones are a known gap in these copies; in checked studies unresolved V genes cover under half, and the rest lacks a known reason. That table supplies the V and J calls and clone size; D and trimming were determined from the DNA. The sample contains some 150,000 clones, more than 70% of them found a single time. In total, the top ten clones hold approximately 10% of the sample.

Points the paper makes about the study in general: The quantity of clinical and demographic metadata differed by source and by participant and was supplied without curation.

CDR1 and CDR2 were assigned from the germline V gene as KGHSH and LQKENI. Spanning cysteine to phenylalanine, the CDR3 consists of 15 amino acids. CDR3 DNA only is kept here, 45 bases in frame from base 1. Compared with germline, V lacks 4 bases and J lacks 2 bases; bases without a gene match: 4. The collaborating institutions used their own protocols to collect whole blood in K2EDTA tubes. For TCRbeta analysis, collaborator samples were shipped as frozen whole blood, as isolated PBMCs, or as DNA extracted from either sample type. The chain uses TRBV18 and TRBJ2-3, and TRBD2 matches 9 of the central bases. The TCR sequence derives from a man aged 50 to 60 with active or convalescent COVID-19. Sequencing was carried out using peripheral blood. The nucleotide sequence reads TGTGCCAGCTCACTGGCGGGAGGGTCCACAGATACGCAGTATTTT. Translated, it gives CASSLAGGSTDTQYF.